This T cell receptor beta chain was profiled in a study of cytomegalovirus exposure and HLA in healthy donors. CDR3 size: 11 residues. The V gene's germline CDR1 is GTSNPN and CDR2 SVGIG (reference sequence). Primers for the PCR totalled 60 Vbeta and 13 Jbeta. The data were produced by immunoSEQ multiplex PCR, yet TCRdb's version contains in-frame clones alone and is incomplete. The data contain 150,000 or so clones, more than 75% of them singletons. The clonotype was recovered from a man in his thirties or forties in good health and CMV-seropositive. The sample comprised PBMCs. V is TRBV30 and J is TRBJ2-5; 9 bases match TRBD1. The assigned J gene may be wrong: the sequence end matches TRBJ2-7 better. The DNA of the CDR3 is TGTGCCGGGACAGGGTCCTACGAGCAGTACTTC. Protein product: CAGTGSYEQYF.